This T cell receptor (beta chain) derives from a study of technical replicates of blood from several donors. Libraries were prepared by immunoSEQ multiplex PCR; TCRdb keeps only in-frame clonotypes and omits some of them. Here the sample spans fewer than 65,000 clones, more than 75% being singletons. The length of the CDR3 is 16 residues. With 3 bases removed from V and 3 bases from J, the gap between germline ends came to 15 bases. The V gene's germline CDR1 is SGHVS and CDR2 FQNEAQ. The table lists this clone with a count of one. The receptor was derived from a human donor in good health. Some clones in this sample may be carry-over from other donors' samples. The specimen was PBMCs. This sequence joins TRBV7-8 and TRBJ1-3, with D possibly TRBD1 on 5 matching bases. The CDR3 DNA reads TGTGCCAGCAGCTTGGTAGGGACTGGCCGTGGAAACACCATATATTTT. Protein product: CASSLVGTGRGNTIYF.